The entry below describes one TCR beta chain. Methods used by the authors: Scientists estimated how many nucleated cells there were by amplifying reference gene primers. Profiled with immunoSEQ multiplex PCR; TCRdb holds only in-frame clones, not every one. D and trimming were read from the DNA, whereas the V and J calls and clone size are those reported in that table. The repertoire holds 99,000 or so clones, roughly 79% seen once, with 9.4% in the top ten. Per germline, CDR1 MGHRA and CDR2 YSYEKL. The CDR3 covers 15 residues. Trimming cost V 2 bases and J 3 bases, with 14 bases left between them. This specimen belongs to a study of blood T cell repertoires in COVID-19. Study at large: Sites across the United States, Italy and Spain contributed samples from acute and convalescent COVID-19. PBMCs, B-cell-depleted T cells, or T cells provided the cDNA or gDNA that made up the material.

The sample consisted of peripheral blood. The chain recombines TRBV4-1 with TRBJ2-7, with a possible D match to TRBD2 (6 bases). The sequence derives from a woman aged 70-85 years with acute or convalescent COVID-19. The CDR3 region is CASSQSGYSGYEQYF. DNA for the CDR3: TGCGCCAGCAGCCAATCAGGGTATAGCGGCTACGAGCAGTACTTC.